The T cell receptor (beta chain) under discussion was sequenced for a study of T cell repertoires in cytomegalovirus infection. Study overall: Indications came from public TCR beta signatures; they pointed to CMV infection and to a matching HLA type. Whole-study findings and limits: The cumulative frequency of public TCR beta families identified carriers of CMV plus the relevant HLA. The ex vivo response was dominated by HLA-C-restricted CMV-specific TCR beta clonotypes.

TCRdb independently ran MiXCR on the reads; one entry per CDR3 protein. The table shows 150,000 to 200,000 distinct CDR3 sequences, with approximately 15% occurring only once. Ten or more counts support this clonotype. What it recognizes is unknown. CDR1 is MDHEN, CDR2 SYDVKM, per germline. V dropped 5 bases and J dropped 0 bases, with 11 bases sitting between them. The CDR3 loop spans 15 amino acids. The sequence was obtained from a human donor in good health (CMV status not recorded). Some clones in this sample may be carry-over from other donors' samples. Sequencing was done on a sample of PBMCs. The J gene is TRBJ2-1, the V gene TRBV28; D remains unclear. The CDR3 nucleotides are TGTGCCAGCAGTGTTGCGTCTAGCTCCTACAATGAGCAGTTCTTC. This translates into CASSVASSSYNEQFF.